This T cell receptor beta chain was captured in a study of cytomegalovirus exposure and HLA in healthy donors. Libraries were prepared by immunoSEQ multiplex PCR; TCRdb keeps only in-frame clonotypes and omits some of them. The sample lists about 160,000 clones; roughly 95% were seen once. Study-level points and caveats: Rare sequences made up most TCRs, while some public TCRs were found in many donors. Reports showed the classifier diagnosing cytomegalovirus status with high specificity and sensitivity. Cytomegalovirus-associated status was assigned to approximately 160 TCR beta chains.

The CDR3 runs to 15 residues. The ends were cut back, 1 base at V and 0 bases at J, with 9 bases in the middle. Germline values: CDR1 SGHDN, CDR2 FVKESK. Comment on this clone: Its antigen is not known.

Sequenced input: PBMCs. The TCR sequence derives from a woman under 30 in good health and CMV-seronegative. This chain links TRBV14 with TRBJ2-5, with unresolved D. The DNA for the CDR3 is TGTGCCAGCAGCCAAGTCAGTTGGTACCAAGAGACCCAGTACTTC. Translation gives CASSQVSWYQETQYF.